The T cell receptor (beta chain) under discussion was sequenced for a study of graft-versus-host responses after intestinal transplantation. Turning to the study itself: Anti-thymocyte globulin was used for induction in all recipients, who then took tacrolimus and steroids for two to four years.

Study outcomes and limitations: Graft-versus-host to host-versus-graft clonal ratios in allografts were high in patients with graft-donor T cell macrochimerism.

With respect to this clone: The antigen is not known.

V shed 4 bases, J shed 5 bases, and the junction held 7 bases outside the gene matches. Germline CDR1 SGHRS, CDR2 YFSETQ. This CDR3 has 14 amino acids. The method was immunoSEQ multiplex PCR; TCRdb's version includes in-frame clones alone and lacks a portion of them. The table has fewer than 15,000 clones, around 83% seen once. This sequence joins TRBV5-1 and TRBJ2-7, with 9 bases identical to TRBD1. The sequence came from a human patient who received an intestinal transplant, so some T cells may come from the graft donor. The sequences come from PBMCs, collected about 130 days after transplant. The CDR3 protein is CASSTGTGLNEQYF. The CDR3 DNA is TGCGCCAGCAGCACAGGGACAGGGTTGAACGAGCAGTACTTC.